A single sample gave rise to the 7 T cell receptor beta chains below, sequenced in a study of post-analysis software for immune sequencing data. Study observations and caveats: Comparison of patients with controls showed five TRBV segments more frequent in patients, TRBV5-6, TRBV5-1 and TRBV20-1 among them.

Prepared libraries of TCR beta cDNA carried unique molecular identifiers. TCRdb reprocessed the PCR reads via MiXCR and lists one record per CDR3 protein. The data hold about 540,000 distinct CDR3 sequences, with 34% observed a single time. No cognate antigen is known for these TCRs. The sequencing sample was made of blood. The receptors stem from a girl aged 2-17 years with multiple sclerosis.

This clonotype has only a few counts. V and J are TRBV6-5 and TRBJ1-2; D gene ambiguous. This CDR3 has 13 amino acids. Deletions cut 8 bases from V and 2 bases from J, with 12 bases between. Per the germline V gene, CDR1 is MNHEY and CDR2 is SVGAGI. CDR3 in DNA: TGTGCCAGCGCCATGGGCAGAAACTATGGCTACACCTTC. This gives the protein CASAMGRNYGYTF.

The chain carries TRBV6-1 and TRBJ2-1, with D perhaps TRBD1 or TRBD2 (5 bases each). In germline, CDR1 is MNHNS, CDR2 SASEGT. V lost 1 base and J 3 bases, leaving 13 bases between the germline ends. The CDR3 length is 16 residues. This chain's CDR3 is CASSEDTGLVYNEQFF. As DNA, the CDR3 is TGTGCCAGCAGTGAAGATACGGGGCTAGTCTACAATGAGCAGTTCTTC.

This clonotype was recorded a few times. Germline is not matched at one junction end, which may reflect a read error. The chain carries TRBV28 and TRBJ2-7, with TRBD2 identical over 7 bases. The CDR3 is 15 residues long. The germline V gene has CDR1 MDHEN and CDR2 SYDVKM. CDR3 bases: TGTGCCAGCAGTCCTCGAGGTAGCGGGTCCTCCGAGCAGTACTTC. The encoded protein is CASSPRGSGSSEQYF.

This clonotype has only one observation. The chain joins TRBV20-1 to TRBJ1-5, with 7 bases fitting TRBD1. The CDR3 is made up of 15 amino acids. V was pared by 7 bases and J by 3 bases, with 12 bases of the junction left unmatched. Per the germline V gene, CDR1 is DFQATT and CDR2 is SNEGSKA (reference sequence). CDR3 DNA: TGCAGTGTCAGGGAGGGGGCGAATAACAATCAGCCCCAGCATTTT. This encodes CSVREGANNNQPQHF.

J is TRBJ1-2 and V is TRBV12-5, with D unclear. The CDR3 length is 13 residues. Germline V gene lookup returns CDR1 LGHNT and CDR2 FRNRAP. V lost 1 base to trimming and J lost 7 bases, with 10 bases between them. CDR3 loop: CASGLAPGLGYTF. The CDR3, as DNA: TGTGCTAGTGGTTTGGCACCCGGTCTTGGCTACACCTTC.

This clonotype was counted only a few times. An end of the junction differs from the germline gene, which may be a read error. The V gene is TRBV7-7, the J gene TRBJ2-5; a weak D match, TRBD2 (6 bases). This CDR3 has 15 residues. Germline V gene sequence: CDR1 SSHAT, CDR2 FNYEAQ (reference sequence). The CDR3 DNA follows: TGTGCTAGCAGCTTAGCGGTGGGGGACCAAGAGACCCAGTACTTC. As protein: CASSLAVGDQETQYF.

J is TRBJ2-3 and V is TRBV11-2, with 9 bases that match TRBD1. CDR1 and CDR2 (germline): SGHAT, FQNNGV. Trimming cost V 0 bases and J 2 bases; bases outside gene matches: 9. CDR3 size: 18 residues. DNA for the CDR3: TGTGCCAGCAGCTTAGAGGGCACCGGGACAGGGACCACAGATACGCAGTATTTT. It translates to CASSLEGTGTGTTDTQYF.